This T cell receptor beta chain comes out of a study of early T cells in non-severe SARS-CoV-2 infection. Using its own MiXCR run on the 5' RACE reads, TCRdb lists one record per CDR3 protein. In the table there are tens of thousands of distinct CDR3 sequences, approximately 6.1% of which are singletons. CDR3 length equals 12 residues. Deletions cut 0 bases from V and 1 base from J, with 0 bases between. Germline V CDR1 and CDR2: ENHRY, SYGVKD. The TCR sequence derives from an adult who was a healthcare worker with PCR-confirmed SARS-CoV-2 infection or an uninfected control (not recorded which). This chain connects TRBV10-3 to TRBJ2-5; D is unclear. Sequenced: whole blood. Here the CDR3 reads CAISESQETQYF. CDR3 bases: TGTGCCATCAGTGAGTCCCAAGAGACCCAGTACTTC.